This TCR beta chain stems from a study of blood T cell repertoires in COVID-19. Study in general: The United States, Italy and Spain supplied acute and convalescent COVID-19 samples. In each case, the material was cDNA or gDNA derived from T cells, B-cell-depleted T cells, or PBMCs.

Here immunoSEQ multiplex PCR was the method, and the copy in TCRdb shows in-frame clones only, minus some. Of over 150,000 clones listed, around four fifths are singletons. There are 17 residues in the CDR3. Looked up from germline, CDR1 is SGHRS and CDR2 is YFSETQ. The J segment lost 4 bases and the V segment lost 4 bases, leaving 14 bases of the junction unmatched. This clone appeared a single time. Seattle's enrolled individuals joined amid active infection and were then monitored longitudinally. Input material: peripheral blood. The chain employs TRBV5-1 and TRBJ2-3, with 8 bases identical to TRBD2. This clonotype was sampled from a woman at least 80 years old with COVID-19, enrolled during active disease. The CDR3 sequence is CASSPGLAPLRADTQYF. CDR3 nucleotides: TGCGCCAGCAGCCCCGGACTAGCTCCCCTCCGTGCAGATACGCAGTATTTT.